Included here is one TCR beta chain sequence, with context. This entry belongs to a study of blood T cell repertoires in COVID-19. Study at large: The United States, Italy and Spain supplied acute and convalescent COVID-19 samples. The cDNA or gDNA used as material had been derived from T cells, B-cell-depleted T cells, or PBMCs.

Losses at the gene ends were 0 bases for V and 7 bases for J; bases not matched to a gene: 3. Germline values: CDR1 SGHRS, CDR2 YFSETQ. The CDR3 extends over 13 amino acids. Original data processing: Amplification of reference gene primers was used by the study to estimate nucleated cell counts. Only in-frame clones appear in the TCRdb table, and some are missing; sequencing was by immunoSEQ multiplex PCR. That table furnishes V, J and clone size, whereas the DNA furnished D and trimming. The table lists over 250,000 clones, roughly 85% of them singletons. The TCR was taken from a woman between 45 and 65 years old who had recovered from COVID-19. Material: peripheral blood. V gene TRBV5-1 combines with J gene TRBJ2-5, with 7 bases aligning to TRBD1. CDR3 sequence (DNA): TGCGCCAGCAGCTTGGACTACAGGGGGACCCAGTACTTC. It specifies CASSLDYRGTQYF.